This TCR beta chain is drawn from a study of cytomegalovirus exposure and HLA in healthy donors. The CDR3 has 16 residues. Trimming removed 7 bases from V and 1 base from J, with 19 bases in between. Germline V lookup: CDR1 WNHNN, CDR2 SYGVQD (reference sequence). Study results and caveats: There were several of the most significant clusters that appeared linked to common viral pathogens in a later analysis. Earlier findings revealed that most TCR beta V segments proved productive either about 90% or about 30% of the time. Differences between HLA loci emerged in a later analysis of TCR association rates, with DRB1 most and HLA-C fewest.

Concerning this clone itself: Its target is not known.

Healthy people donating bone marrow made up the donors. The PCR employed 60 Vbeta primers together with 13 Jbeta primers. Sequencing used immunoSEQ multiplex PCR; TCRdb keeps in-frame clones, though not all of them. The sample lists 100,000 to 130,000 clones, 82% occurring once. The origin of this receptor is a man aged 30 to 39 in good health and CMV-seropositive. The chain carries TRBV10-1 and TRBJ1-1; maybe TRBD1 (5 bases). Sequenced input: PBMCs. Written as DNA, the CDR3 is TGCGCCAGCAACCTGACAGTGGGTCTTTGGAACACTGAAGCTTTCTTT. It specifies CASNLTVGLWNTEAFF.